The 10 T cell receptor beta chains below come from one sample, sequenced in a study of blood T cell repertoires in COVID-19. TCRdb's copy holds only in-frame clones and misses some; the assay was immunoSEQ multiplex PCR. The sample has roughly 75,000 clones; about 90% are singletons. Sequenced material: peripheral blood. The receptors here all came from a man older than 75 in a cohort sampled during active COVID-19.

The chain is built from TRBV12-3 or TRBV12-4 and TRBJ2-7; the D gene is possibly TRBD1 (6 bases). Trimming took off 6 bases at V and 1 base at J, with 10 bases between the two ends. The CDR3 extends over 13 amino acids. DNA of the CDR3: TGTGCCAGCAGACCTGACAGGTCCTACGAGCAGTACTTC. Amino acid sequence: CASRPDRSYEQYF.

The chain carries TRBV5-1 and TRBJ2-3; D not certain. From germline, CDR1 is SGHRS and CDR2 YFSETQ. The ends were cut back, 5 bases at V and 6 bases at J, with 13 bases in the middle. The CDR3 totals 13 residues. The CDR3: CASSPPLRDTQYF. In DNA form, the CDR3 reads TGCGCCAGCAGTCCCCCATTGAGGGATACGCAGTATTTT. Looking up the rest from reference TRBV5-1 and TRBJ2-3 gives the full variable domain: KAGVTQTPRYLIKTRGQQVTLSCSPISGHRSVSWYQQTPGQGLQFLFEYFSETQRNKGNFPGRFSGRQFSNSRSEMNVSTLELGDSALYLCASSPPLRDTQYFGPGTRLTVL.

Here the CDR3 DNA reads TGTGCCAGTAGTACAAACTGGGGAGCCTACGAGCAGTACTTC. Amino acids: CASSTNWGAYEQYF. The chain carries TRBV19 and TRBJ2-7; a possible D gene is TRBD2 (5 bases). V was pared by 4 bases and J by 2 bases, with 12 bases between. This CDR3 spans 14 amino acids. Per germline, CDR1 LNHDA and CDR2 SQIVND (reference sequence). Variable domain in full (rest from reference TRBV19 and TRBJ2-7): DGGITQSPKYLFRKEGQNVTLSCEQNLNHDAMYWYRQDPGQGLRLIYYSQIVNDFQKGDIAEGYSVSREKKESFPLTVTSAQKNPTAFYLCASSTNWGAYEQYFGPGTRLTVT.

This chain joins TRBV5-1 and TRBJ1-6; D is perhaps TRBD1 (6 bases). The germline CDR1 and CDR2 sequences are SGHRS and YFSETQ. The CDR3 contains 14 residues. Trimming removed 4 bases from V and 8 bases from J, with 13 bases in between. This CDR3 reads CASSPQGTDSPLHF. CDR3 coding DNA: TGCGCCAGCAGCCCACAGGGCACGGATTCACCCCTCCACTTT.

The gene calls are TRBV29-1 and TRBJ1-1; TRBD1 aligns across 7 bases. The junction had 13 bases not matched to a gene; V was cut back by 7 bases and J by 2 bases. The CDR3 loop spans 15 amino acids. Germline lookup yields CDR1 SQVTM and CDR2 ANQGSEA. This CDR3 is CSAIDRVGINTEAFF. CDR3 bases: TGCAGCGCCATTGACAGGGTCGGAATTAACACTGAAGCTTTCTTT. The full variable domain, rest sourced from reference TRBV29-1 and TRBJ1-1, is SAVISQKPSRDICQRGTSLTIQCQVDSQVTMMFWYRQQPGQSLTLIATANQGSEATYESGFVIDKFPISRPNLTFSTLTVSNMSPEDSSIYLCSAIDRVGINTEAFFGQGTRLTVV.

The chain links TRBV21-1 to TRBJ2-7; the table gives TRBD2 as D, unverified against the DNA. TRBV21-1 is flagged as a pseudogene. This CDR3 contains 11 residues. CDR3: CASTPLYEQYF. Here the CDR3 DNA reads TGTGCCAGCACCCCACTCTACGAGCAGTACTTC.

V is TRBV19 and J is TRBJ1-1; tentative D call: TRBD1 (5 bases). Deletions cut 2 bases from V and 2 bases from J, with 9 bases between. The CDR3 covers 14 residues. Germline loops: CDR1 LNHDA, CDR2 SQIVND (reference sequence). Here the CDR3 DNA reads TGTGCCAGTAGTATATCAGGGCTAAACACTGAAGCTTTCTTT. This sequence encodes CASSISGLNTEAFF.

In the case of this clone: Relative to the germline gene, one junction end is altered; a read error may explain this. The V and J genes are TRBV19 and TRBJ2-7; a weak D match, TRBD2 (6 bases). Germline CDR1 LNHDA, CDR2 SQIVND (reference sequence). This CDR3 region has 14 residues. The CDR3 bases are TGTGCCAGTACCCTCCAACTAGCCTCCCACGAGCAGTACTTC. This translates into CASTLQLASHEQYF.

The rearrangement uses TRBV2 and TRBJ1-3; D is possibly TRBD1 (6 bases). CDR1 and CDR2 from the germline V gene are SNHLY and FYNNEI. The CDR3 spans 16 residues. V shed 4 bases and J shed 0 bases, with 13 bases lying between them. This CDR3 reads CASSVGGASSGNTIYF. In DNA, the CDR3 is TGTGCCAGCAGTGTTGGGGGGGCGAGCTCTGGAAACACCATATATTTT.

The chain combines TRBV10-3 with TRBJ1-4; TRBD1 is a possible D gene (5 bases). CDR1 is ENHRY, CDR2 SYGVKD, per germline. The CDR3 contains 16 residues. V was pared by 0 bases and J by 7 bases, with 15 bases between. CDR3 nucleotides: TGTGCCATCAGTGAGTCGACGCAGGGTTCGGGTGAAAAACTGTTTTTT. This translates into CAISESTQGSGEKLFF.